This T cell receptor beta chain was sequenced for a study of cytomegalovirus exposure and HLA in healthy donors (dated by TCRdb to 2016 to 2017). Concerning the study at large: In an earlier analysis of roughly 590 of the donors, about 270 Gb of sequence data and 117 million unique TCR beta sequences from 150 million to 200 million T cells were reported. Around 320 gigabases of sequencing data and 70 million to 100 million unique TCR sequences were included in an early release covering about 700 HLA-typed donors. Using immunosequencing, the study profiled T cell repertoires from around 680 subjects and related those repertoires to cytomegalovirus serostatus. To predict cytomegalovirus infection status, the study combined high-throughput TCR immunosequencing, statistical association of individual TCRs with disease status, and machine learning. In addition to the first cohort of roughly 700 subjects, a separate validation cohort of under 150 different subjects was used. Class I and class II HLA loci were covered by the typing at four-digit resolution. In a later genetic analysis, genome-wide SNP genotypes for about three fifths of the 666 donors were used, and that subset was treated as a discovery cohort. Among approximately 370 genotyped donors of the cohort, an average of about 240,000 unique TCR beta nucleotide sequences was sequenced per donor, of which 15% to 20% were non-productive. A later analysis re-analyzed previously published TCR beta repertoires from 500 to 700 donors and added high-resolution HLA genotyping to study TCR occurrence patterns. The later analysis used no new phenotypic data to find candidate immune exposures, relying instead on TCR beta sequences and their occurrence across donors. A handful of DR-DQ haplotypes were handled as single units for association and clustering because linkage in the cohort was strong. Of the approximately 400 genotyped donors, about 80% fell in the genetic ancestry cluster associated with self-reported Caucasian donors. The number of donors typed differed by locus, with about 629-640 for A, B, C, DRB1 and DQB1, 522 for DQA1, some 570 for DPA1, and 400 to 490 for DPB1. In an earlier analysis of roughly 540 of the donors, high-throughput TCR beta sequencing was used to judge whether each TCR beta V gene segment behaved as functional or pseudogenic. The study was designed to test whether signatures of past pathogen exposure could be identified by cataloging public T cell receptors. Every repertoire in the discovery cohort had been generated on one and the same sequencing platform. Donor age, sex, ethnicity and CMV serostatus were compiled together with the repertoire data.

Study-wide findings and limitations: Across donors, most TCR sequences were observed very rarely, whereas some public TCRs were present in many individuals. A few of the identified cytomegalovirus-associated TCR beta chains were confirmed in vitro to be specific for cytomegalovirus antigens. According to a later genetic analysis, donors in an Asian-associated ancestry cluster had fewer N-insertions in productive TCRs than the roughly 700-donor mean. Some IMGT-functional V segments, including TRBV6-2 and TRBV6-3, could not be distinguished by the 87-base-pair reads and were therefore excluded. Because some donors lacked HLA typing at each locus, the association tests relied only on the typed subset. A later analysis found that HLA-associated TCR beta chains were more clonally expanded and had lower generation probabilities than equally common non-associated chains. Cytomegalovirus status was reported to be diagnosed by the classifier with high specificity and sensitivity in both the original and validation cohorts. A group of highly shared sequence variants was considered likely to be a technical artifact of the sequencing pipeline. Several of the top co-occurrence clusters appeared to be linked to parvovirus B19, influenza, CMV and Epstein-Barr virus, according to a later analysis. When HLA alleles, especially DR and DQ, strongly co-occurred, TCR associations were difficult to assign to individual alleles. In a later analysis, TCR association rates were found to vary across HLA loci, with the most associated TCRs seen for DRB1 alleles and the fewest for HLA-C alleles. The earlier analysis of fewer than 750 of the donors excluded some 15 rarely observed V segments, including chromosome 9 orphons, because counts were too low. This cohort had only TCR beta chains sequenced, and the lack of alpha or paired-chain data limited which features could be detected. In a later analysis, most CMV-associated TCR beta chains were found to appear HLA-restricted, with HLA associations seemingly driven largely by CMV exposure. An earlier analysis of 587 of the donors showed that most TCR beta V segments appeared in productive rearrangements either about 87% or about 30% of the time, which broadly matched IMGT annotations. A later genetic analysis associated a missense DCLRE1C variant with V-gene and J-gene trimming of TCR beta chains, and an independent cohort replicated the association. The authors suggested that the approach could potentially be generalized to other disease states and immunological phenotypes. Correlated functional status among segregating V segments might reflect linkage disequilibrium, but an unknown experimental factor could not be ruled out. In the study, roughly 160 TCR beta chains were listed as associated with cytomegalovirus. Sequencing depth was assumed to be roughly uniform across donors in the presence/absence analyses, though that assumption may not hold. In a later analysis, some 18,000 TCR beta sequences were associated with specific HLA alleles at a false discovery rate of 0.05. For the cohort, immune exposure information was limited to CMV serostatus. A further reported finding was that TCR beta sequences accurately predicted the HLA-A and HLA-B alleles for most subjects in the first cohort.

This clone was seen a handful of times. Its target antigen remains unknown. Per-base quality was not reported, and no clone a single base away is much larger than it. The cohort comprised around 700 healthy bone marrow donors. At the time of sampling, all cohort members were nominally healthy, though unrecorded immune exposures were likely present. The donor was CMV seronegative and was included in the group of 352 seronegative cohort members. Each donor provided a peripheral blood sample, and peripheral blood mononuclear cells were used for TCR beta sequencing. The Qiagen DNeasy Blood Extraction Kit was used to extract genomic DNA from the blood cell samples. For CDR1 and CDR2, the germline V gene (reference sequence) lists SEHNR and FQNEAQ. The CDR3 has 15 amino acids, counting the end cysteine and phenylalanine. Here the CDR3 DNA is all that survives: 45 bases in frame from base 1. After removal of 5 bases from V and 0 bases from J, the junction retains 3 bases not matched to a gene.

The library was made by the immunoSEQ multiplex PCR assay. The multiplex PCR relied on a mix of 60 forward primers for TCR Vbeta segments and 13 reverse primers for TCR Jbeta segments. Amplification of the CDR3 region of rearranged TCR beta genes was performed with a multiplex PCR assay on genomic DNA. Amplified TCR beta libraries were sequenced as 87-base-pair reads on the Illumina HiSeq System. The source study handled its data this way. Across the 700 or so repertoires, a later analysis counted some 81 million unique TCR beta chains, 9.5 million to 12 million of which were shared by at least two donors. A nearest-neighbor algorithm error-corrected the raw reads and collapsed the reads into unique sequences, merging closely related sequences to remove PCR and sequencing errors. CDR3 sequences were aligned to IMGT reference sequences to assign V, D and J gene segments. For a sequence to be retained, at least a six-nucleotide match to both a V gene segment and a J gene segment was required. A rearrangement counted as productive if the CDR3 had no stop codons and remained in frame with V and J, and every other rearrangement counted as non-productive. CDR3 was defined according to IMGT convention as the region running from the second conserved V-encoded cysteine to the conserved J-encoded phenylalanine. The earlier analysis of around 640 of the donors excluded sequences that lacked an unambiguous match to a single V gene segment. An earlier analysis of about 590 of the donors classified V segments as functional when productive rearrangements were above 56.7% and as segregating when the standard deviation between donors was above 5%. A statistical classification framework was developed to diagnose cytomegalovirus status using the catalog of TCR beta chain sequences. A later analysis assigned V and J genes by comparing TCR nucleotide sequences with IMGT/GENE-DB human TR gene sequences. Using the TCRdist pipeline, a later analysis assigned CDR3 sequences along with most-parsimonious VDJ recombination scenarios. In a later analysis, each TCR beta chain was defined by its CDR3 amino acid sequence together with its V-gene family, and reads lacking a unique V-gene family were excluded. As a way to deal with suspected cross-contamination and a sequencing artifact, a later analysis dropped nearly 600 nucleotide sequences that were highly shared and had low generation probability. In a later analysis, a clonal expansion index was calculated for each public chain from normalized within-repertoire ranks of inferred template counts. Generation probabilities in a later analysis came from a VDJ recombination model fitted to out-of-frame rearrangements, and those results were checked against IGoR. In a later analysis, TCR-TCR, TCR-HLA and TCR-CMV co-occurrence was scored with hypergeometric tests, and a repertoire-size bias correction was applied to TCR pairs. A later analysis estimated false discovery rates by permuting HLA or CMV assignments 20 times. In a later analysis, co-occurring TCRs were grouped with DBSCAN, and TCRdist sequence similarity was added when clustering was performed within HLA-allele-positive subsets. Repertoires with fewer than 30,000 or more than 120,000 public chains, plus five repertoires with anomalous nucleotide sharing, were excluded from co-occurrence clustering. The table comes from immuneACCESS by way of TCRdb, which keeps in-frame sequences with V and J called. Part of the clones is missing from these tables; in studies checked, under half for an unresolved V gene and the rest for unknown reasons. The DNA gave D and trimming, while V, J and clone size come from that table. The table for this sample lists 150,000 to 200,000 clones; roughly three quarters of them were counted only once. The ten largest clones take up about 1.4% of the sample.

In this chain, TRBV7-9 is recombined with TRBJ1-4, with 7 bases aligning to TRBD1. What was sequenced was PBMCs. This clonotype was sampled from a woman aged 45-65 years in good health and CMV-seronegative. The CDR3 protein is CASSRQGATNEKLFF. The DNA sequence is as follows: TGTGCCAGCAGCCGCCAGGGGGCAACTAATGAAAAACTGTTTTTT.